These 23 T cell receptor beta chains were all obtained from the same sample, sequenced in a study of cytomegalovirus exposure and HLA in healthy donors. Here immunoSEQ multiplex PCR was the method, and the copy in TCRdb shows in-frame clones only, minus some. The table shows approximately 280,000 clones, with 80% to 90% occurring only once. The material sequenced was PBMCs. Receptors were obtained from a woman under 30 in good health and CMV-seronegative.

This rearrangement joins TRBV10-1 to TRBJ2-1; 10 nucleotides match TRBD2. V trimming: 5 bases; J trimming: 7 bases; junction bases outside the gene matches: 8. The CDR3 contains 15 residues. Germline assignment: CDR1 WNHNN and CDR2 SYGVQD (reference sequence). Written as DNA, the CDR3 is TGCGCCAGCAGTTCCGGGACTAGCGAGACGAATGAGCAGTTCTTC. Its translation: CASSSGTSETNEQFF.

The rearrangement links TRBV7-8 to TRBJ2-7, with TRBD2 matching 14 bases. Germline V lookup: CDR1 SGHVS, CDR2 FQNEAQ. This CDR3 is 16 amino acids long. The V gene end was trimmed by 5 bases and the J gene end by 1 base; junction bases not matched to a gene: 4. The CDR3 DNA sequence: TGTGCCAGCAGCAGGACTAGCGGGGGGCTGTCCTACGAGCAGTACTTC. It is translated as CASSRTSGGLSYEQYF.

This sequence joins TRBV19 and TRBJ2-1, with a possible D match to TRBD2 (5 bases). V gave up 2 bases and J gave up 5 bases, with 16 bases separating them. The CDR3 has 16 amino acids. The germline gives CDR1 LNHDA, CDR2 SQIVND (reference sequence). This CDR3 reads CASSITAPSGDNEQFF. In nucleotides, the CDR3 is TGTGCCAGTAGTATAACAGCCCCGAGCGGCGACAATGAGCAGTTCTTC. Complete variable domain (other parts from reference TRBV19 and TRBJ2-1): DGGITQSPKYLFRKEGQNVTLSCEQNLNHDAMYWYRQDPGQGLRLIYYSQIVNDFQKGDIAEGYSVSREKKESFPLTVTSAQKNPTAFYLCASSITAPSGDNEQFFGPGTRLTVL.

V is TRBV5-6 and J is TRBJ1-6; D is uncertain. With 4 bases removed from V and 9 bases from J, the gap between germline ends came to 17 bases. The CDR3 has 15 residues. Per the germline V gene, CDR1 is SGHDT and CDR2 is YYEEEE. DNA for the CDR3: TGTGCCAGCAGCCCCGCCTTGAGAAGCGCTTCACCCCTCCACTTT. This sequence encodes CASSPALRSASPLHF.

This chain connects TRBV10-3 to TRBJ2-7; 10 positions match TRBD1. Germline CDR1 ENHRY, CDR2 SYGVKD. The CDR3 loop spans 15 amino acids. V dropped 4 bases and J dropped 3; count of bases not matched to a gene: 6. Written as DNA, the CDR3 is TGTGCCATCAGTGCCGGGACAGGGGTCGGCTACGAGCAGTACTTC. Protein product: CAISAGTGVGYEQYF.

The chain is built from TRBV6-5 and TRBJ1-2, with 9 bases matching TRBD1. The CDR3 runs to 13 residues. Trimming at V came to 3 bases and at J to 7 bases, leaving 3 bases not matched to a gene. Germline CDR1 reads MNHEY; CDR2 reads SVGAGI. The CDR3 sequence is CASSYTGGSGYTF. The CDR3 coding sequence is TGTGCCAGCAGTTATACAGGGGGCAGTGGCTACACCTTC.

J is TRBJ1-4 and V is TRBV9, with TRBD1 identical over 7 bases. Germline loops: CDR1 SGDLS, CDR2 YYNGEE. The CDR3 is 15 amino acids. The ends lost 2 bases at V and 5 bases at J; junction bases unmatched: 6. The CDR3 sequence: CASSVEDRNNEKLFF. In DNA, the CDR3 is TGTGCCAGCAGCGTGGAGGACAGGAACAATGAAAAACTGTTTTTT.

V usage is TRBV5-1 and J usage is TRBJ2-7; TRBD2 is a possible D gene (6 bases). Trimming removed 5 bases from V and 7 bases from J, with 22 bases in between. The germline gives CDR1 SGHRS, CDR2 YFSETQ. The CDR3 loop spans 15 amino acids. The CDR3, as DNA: TGCGCCAGCAGATACCGGGGAGGCGGCGGGACGGAGCAGTACTTC. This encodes CASRYRGGGGTEQYF.

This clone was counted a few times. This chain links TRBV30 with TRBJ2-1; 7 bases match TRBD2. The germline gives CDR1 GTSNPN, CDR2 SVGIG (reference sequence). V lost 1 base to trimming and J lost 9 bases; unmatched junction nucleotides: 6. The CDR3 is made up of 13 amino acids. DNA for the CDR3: TGTGCCTGGAGTGAGGGCGGGAGAGGTGAGCAGTTCTTC. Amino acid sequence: CAWSEGGRGEQFF.

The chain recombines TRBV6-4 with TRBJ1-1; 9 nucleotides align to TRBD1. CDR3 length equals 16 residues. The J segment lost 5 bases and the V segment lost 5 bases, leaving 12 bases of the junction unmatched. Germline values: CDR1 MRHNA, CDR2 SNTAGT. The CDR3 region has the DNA TGTGCCAGCAGTAGGACGGGACAGGGAGGGCGAACTGAAGCTTTCTTT. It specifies CASSRTGQGGRTEAFF.

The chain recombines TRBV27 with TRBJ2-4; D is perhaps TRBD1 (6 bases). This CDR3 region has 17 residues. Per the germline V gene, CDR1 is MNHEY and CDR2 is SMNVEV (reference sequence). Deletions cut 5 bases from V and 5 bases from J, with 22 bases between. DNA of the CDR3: TGTGCCAGCAGTAGGGGGTCAGGGGTATTAACAGAAAACATTCAGTACTTC. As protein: CASSRGSGVLTENIQYF.

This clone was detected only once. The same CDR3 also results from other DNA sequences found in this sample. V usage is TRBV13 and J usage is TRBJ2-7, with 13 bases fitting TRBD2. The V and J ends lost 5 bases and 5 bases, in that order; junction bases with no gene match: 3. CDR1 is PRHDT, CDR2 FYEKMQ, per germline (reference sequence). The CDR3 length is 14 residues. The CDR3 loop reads CASSPGLAGDEQYF. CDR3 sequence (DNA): TGTGCCAGCAGCCCCGGACTAGCGGGAGACGAGCAGTACTTC.

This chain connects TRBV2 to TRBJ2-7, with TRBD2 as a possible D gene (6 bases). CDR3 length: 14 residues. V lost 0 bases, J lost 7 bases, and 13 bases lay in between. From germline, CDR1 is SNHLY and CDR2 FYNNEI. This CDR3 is CASSEAAGLREQYF. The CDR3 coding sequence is TGTGCCAGCAGTGAAGCGGCGGGGCTGAGGGAGCAGTACTTC. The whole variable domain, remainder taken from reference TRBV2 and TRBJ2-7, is EPEVTQTPSHQVTQMGQEVILRCVPISNHLYFYWYRQILGQKVEFLVSFYNNEISEKSEIFDDQFSVERPDGSNFTLKIRSTKLEDSAMYFCASSEAAGLREQYFGPGTRLTVT.

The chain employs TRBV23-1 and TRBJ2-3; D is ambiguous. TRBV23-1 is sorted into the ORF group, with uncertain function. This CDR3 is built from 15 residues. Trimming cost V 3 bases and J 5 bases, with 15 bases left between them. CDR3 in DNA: TGCGCCAGCAGTCACCCCCCCACGACACAAGATACGCAGTATTTT. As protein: CASSHPPTTQDTQYF.

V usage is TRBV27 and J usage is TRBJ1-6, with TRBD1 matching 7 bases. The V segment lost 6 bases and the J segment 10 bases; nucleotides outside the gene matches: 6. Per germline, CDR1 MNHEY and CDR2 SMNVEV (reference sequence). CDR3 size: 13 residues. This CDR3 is CASRPTGASPLHF. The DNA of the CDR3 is TGTGCCAGCAGGCCTACAGGGGCCTCACCCCTCCACTTT.

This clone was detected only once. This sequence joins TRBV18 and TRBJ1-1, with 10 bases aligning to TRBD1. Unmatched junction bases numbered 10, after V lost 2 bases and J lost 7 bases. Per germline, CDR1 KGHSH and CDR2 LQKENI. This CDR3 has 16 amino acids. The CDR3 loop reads CASSPIDLTGGNEAFF. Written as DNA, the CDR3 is TGTGCCAGCTCACCAATCGATCTGACAGGGGGCAATGAAGCTTTCTTT. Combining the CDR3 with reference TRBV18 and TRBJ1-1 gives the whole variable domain NAGVMQNPRHLVRRRGQEARLRCSPMKGHSHVYWYRQLPEEGLKFMVYLQKENIIDESGMPKERFSAEFPKEGPSILRIQQVVRGDSAAYFCASSPIDLTGGNEAFFGQGTRLTVV.

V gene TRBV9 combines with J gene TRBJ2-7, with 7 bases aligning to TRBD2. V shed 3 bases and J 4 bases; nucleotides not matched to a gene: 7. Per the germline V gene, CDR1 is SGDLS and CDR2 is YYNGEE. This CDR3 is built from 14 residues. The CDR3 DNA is TGTGCCAGCAGCGCCGGGACTACCGAGTACGAGCAGTACTTC. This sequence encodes CASSAGTTEYEQYF.

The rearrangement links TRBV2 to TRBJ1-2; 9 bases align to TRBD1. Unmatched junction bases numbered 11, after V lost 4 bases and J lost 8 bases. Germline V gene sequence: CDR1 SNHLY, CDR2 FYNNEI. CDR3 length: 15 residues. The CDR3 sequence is CASSAENTGGGGYTF. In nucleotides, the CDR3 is TGTGCCAGCAGTGCCGAAAATACAGGGGGCGGAGGCTACACCTTC.

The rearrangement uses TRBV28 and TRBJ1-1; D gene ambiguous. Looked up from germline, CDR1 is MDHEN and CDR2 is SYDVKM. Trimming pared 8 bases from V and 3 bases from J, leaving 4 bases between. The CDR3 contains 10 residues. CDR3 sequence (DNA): TGTGCCAGCGCGTACACTGAAGCTTTCTTT. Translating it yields CASAYTEAFF.

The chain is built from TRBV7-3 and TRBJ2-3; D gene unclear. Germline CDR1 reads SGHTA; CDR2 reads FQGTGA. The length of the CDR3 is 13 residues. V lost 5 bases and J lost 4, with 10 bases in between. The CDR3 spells CASSRSTADTQYF. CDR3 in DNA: TGTGCCAGCAGCCGCTCTACGGCAGATACGCAGTATTTT.

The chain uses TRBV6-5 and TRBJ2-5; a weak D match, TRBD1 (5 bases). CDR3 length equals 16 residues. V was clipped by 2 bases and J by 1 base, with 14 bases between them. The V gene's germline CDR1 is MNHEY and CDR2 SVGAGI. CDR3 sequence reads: CASSYQGSSLQETQYF. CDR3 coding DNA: TGTGCCAGCAGTTACCAGGGTTCTTCCCTCCAAGAGACCCAGTACTTC.

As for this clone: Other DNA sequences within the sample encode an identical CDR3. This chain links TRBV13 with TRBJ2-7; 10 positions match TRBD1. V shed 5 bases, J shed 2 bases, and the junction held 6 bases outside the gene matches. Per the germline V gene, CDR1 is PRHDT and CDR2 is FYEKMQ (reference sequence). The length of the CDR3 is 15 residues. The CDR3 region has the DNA TGTGCCAGCAGCCCGCGGGACAGGGGCCCCTACGAGCAGTACTTC. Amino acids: CASSPRDRGPYEQYF. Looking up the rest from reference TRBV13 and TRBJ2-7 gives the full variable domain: AAGVIQSPRHLIKEKRETATLKCYPIPRHDTVYWYQQGPGQDPQFLISFYEKMQSDKGSIPDRFSAQQFSDYHSELNMSSLELGDSALYFCASSPRDRGPYEQYFGPGTRLTVT.

The CDR3 DNA reads as TGTGCCAGCAGTGGAGGCAGTTTCGTTTATGGCTACACCTTC. Translating it yields CASSGGSFVYGYTF. The rearrangement uses TRBV2 and TRBJ1-2; D unresolved. This CDR3 has 14 residues. Germline-derived CDR1 and CDR2 are SNHLY and FYNNEI. Trimming removed 4 bases at V and 5 bases at J, with 14 bases between.